This TCR beta chain came from a study of OX40 agonist ivuxolimab in advanced cancers. Study-wide context: In this cohort, patients received ivuxolimab, an agonistic anti-OX40 (CD134) antibody. Partial responses were achieved by three patients: one hepatocellular carcinoma, two cutaneous melanoma. A mean age of around 60 years, range about 20 to 85, was recorded, and roughly 80% were male.

Trimming pared 0 bases from V and 3 bases from J, leaving 4 bases between. Germline lookup yields CDR1 SGHNT and CDR2 YYREEE (reference sequence). The length of the CDR3 is 12 residues. Study-wide findings and caveats: Antigen specificity was not determined for the expanded peripheral T cells.

Some clones are missing from TCRdb's copy, which holds only in-frame ones; the method was immunoSEQ multiplex PCR. Of tens of thousands of clones listed, nearly 90% are singletons. On this clone: Its specificity is not known.

Source: CD4+ or CD8+ T cells sorted from blood, taken in a trial of the OX40 agonist ivuxolimab. The receptor was derived from an adult with an advanced solid tumor such as melanoma, head and neck, liver or kidney cancer. The chain carries TRBV5-4 and TRBJ2-7; D is uncertain. The CDR3 sequence: CASSLDHYEQYF. The DNA of the CDR3 is TGTGCCAGCAGCTTGGACCACTACGAGCAGTACTTC.